This TCR beta chain was observed in a study of response to subunit inactivated influenza vaccine. Study-level results: Every seasonal influenza vaccination brings in few new T cells, the authors suggested.

This clonotype was counted a few times. Its antigen is unidentified. CDR1 is SGHTA and CDR2 is FQGNSA in the germline V gene. Losses at the gene ends were 6 bases for V and 2 bases for J; bases not matched to a gene: 9. The CDR3 sequence is 15 residues long. TCRdb redid the calling of the RT-PCR reads with MiXCR, one entry per CDR3 protein. The sample includes hundreds of thousands of distinct CDR3 sequences, 16% of them seen just once. Sequenced material: CD4+ T cells sorted from PBMCs, taken around 2 years after vaccination. This sequence originates from a man aged 45 to 70 who received an inactivated influenza vaccine. The chain is built from TRBV7-2 and TRBJ1-1; 7 bases map to TRBD1. The CDR3 protein is CASREWDSGNTEAFF. In nucleotides, the CDR3 is TGTGCCAGCAGGGAATGGGACAGCGGTAACACTGAAGCTTTCTTT. The full variable domain, completed using reference TRBV7-2 and TRBJ1-1, is GAGVSQSPSNKVTEKGKDVELRCDPISGHTALYWYRQSLGQGLEFLIYFQGNSAPDKSGLPSDRFSAERTGGSVSTLTIQRTQQEDSAVYLCASREWDSGNTEAFFGQGTRLTVV.